This record looks at one T cell receptor beta chain sequence and its context. The target antigen is unknown. Using its own MiXCR run on the 5' RACE reads, TCRdb lists one record per CDR3 protein. Of a few hundred thousand distinct CDR3 sequences listed, over 4.5% were seen once; the top ten hold under 3.5%. Looked up from germline, CDR1 is LGHNA and CDR2 is YNFKEQ. This CDR3 is 16 amino acids long. V lost 0 bases to trimming and J lost 1 base, with 12 bases between them. The sample comes from a study of T cells after yellow fever vaccination. Study-level findings and limits: Most clones from primary vaccination resurfaced after the booster (approximately 96% CD4, approximately 87% CD8).

The rearrangement joins TRBV4-2 to TRBJ2-5; D is unresolved. This specimen was CD4+ T cells sorted from PBMCs, taken on the day of the yellow fever booster vaccination. The origin of this receptor is a man aged 18 to 30 who received the YFV17D yellow fever vaccine. As DNA, the CDR3 is TGTGCCAGCAGCCAAGATGCGGCTAGTTCCCAAGAGACCCAGTACTTC. The encoded protein is CASSQDAASSQETQYF.